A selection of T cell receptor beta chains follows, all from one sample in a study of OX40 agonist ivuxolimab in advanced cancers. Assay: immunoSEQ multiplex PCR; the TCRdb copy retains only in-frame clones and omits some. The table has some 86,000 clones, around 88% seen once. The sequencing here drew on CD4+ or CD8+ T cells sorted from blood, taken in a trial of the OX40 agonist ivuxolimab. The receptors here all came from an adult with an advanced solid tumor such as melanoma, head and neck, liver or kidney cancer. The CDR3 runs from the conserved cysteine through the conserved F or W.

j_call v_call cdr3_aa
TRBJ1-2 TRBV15 CATSRGRGLTYGYTF
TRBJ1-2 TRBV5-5 CASSLEQGTLGYTF
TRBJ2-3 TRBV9 CASHGGRGNTDTQYF
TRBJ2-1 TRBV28 CASSLVPRVGTGEQFF
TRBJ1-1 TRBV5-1 CASSDSRWTEAFF
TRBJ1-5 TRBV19 CASSRGSFSNQPQHF
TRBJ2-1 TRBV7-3 CASSLKTGGGNEQFF
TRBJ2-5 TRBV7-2 CASSPTPGETQYF
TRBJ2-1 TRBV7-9 CASSLVSNEQFF
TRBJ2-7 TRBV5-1 CASSLGTVGYEQYF
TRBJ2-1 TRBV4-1 CASSQEWSPSYNEQFF
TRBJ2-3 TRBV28 CASSPPRTDTQYF
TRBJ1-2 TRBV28 CASSLGGTRNYGYTF
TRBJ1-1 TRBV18 CASSPRDRGSPAFF
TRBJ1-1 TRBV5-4 CASSFPGLYEAFF
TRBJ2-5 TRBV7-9 CASSSRGGGAISVTQYF
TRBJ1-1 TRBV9 CASSAIGNTEAFF
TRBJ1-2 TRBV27 CASSFLSEVTNYGYTF
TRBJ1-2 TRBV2 CASSISTFYGYTF
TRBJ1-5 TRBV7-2 CASSLGQDQPQHF
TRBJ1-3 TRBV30 CAWSSGRNTIYF
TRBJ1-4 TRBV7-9 CASSSTEKLFF
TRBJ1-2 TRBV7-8 CASSLARGGVNGYTF
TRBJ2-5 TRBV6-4 CASSDSRQFQETQYF
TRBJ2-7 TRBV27 CASSYPAVTCEQYF
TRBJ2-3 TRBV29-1 CSLSSGGADTQYF
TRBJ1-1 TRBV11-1 CASSLAGRVNTEAFF
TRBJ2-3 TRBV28 CASSFNTGSDTQYF
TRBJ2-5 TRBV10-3 CAILAGETQYF
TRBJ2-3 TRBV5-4 CASSQTSGGTDTQYF
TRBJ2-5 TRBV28 CASSPGPNPETQYF
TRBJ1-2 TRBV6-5 CASKPGGARGYTF
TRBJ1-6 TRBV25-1 CATRSSYNSPLHF
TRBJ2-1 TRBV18 CASSSIADPSYNEQFF
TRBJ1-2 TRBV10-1 CASSASGLAGYTF
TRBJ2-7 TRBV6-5 CASSEGANEQYF
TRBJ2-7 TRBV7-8 CASSLVGPSYEQYF
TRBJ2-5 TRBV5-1 CASSPQVGDQETQYF
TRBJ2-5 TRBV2 CASSEIGGLGTQYF
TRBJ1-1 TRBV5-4 CASSLQGRNTEAFF
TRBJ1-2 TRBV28 CASLPEGKVRYGYTF
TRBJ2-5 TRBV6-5 CASRPGTAWETQYF
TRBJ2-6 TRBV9 CASSVTGSGANVLTF
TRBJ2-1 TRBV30 CAWSQRRAGGNEQFF
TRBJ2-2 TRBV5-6 CASILTGGLTGELFF
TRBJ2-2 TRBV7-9 CASSLEFGELFF
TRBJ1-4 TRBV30 CAWKRGVKLFF
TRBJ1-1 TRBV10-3 CAISESAGTGNTEAFF
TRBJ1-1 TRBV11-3 CASSLEGDTEAFF
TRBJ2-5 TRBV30 CAWSKQGLETQYF
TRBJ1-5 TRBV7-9 CASSYGRDQPQHF